This TCR beta chain was found in a study of blood T cell repertoires in COVID-19. Across the study: Italy, Spain and the United States were the sources of the convalescent and acute COVID-19 samples. PBMCs, B-cell-depleted T cells, or T cells provided the cDNA or gDNA that made up the material.

This clone was seen once. This table comes from immunoSEQ multiplex PCR, and its TCRdb copy is limited to in-frame clones, with some not included. The table has roughly 290,000 clones, 84% seen once. Seattle patient enrollment occurred during active infection, with longitudinal follow-up thereafter. The CDR3 runs to 24 residues. Germline assignment: CDR1 WNHNN and CDR2 SYGVQD (reference sequence). V lost 0 bases, J lost 4 bases, and 37 bases lay in between. The genes are TRBV10-1 and TRBJ1-5; D may be TRBD1 (5 bases). Input material: peripheral blood. This TCR was recovered from a person aged 65 to 79 with COVID-19, enrolled during active disease. This CDR3 reads CASSESTRGGGRDGGGAGNQPQHF. CDR3 bases: TGCGCCAGCAGTGAGTCGACTCGCGGGGGTGGGCGTGATGGTGGAGGCGCGGGTAATCAGCCCCAGCATTTT.